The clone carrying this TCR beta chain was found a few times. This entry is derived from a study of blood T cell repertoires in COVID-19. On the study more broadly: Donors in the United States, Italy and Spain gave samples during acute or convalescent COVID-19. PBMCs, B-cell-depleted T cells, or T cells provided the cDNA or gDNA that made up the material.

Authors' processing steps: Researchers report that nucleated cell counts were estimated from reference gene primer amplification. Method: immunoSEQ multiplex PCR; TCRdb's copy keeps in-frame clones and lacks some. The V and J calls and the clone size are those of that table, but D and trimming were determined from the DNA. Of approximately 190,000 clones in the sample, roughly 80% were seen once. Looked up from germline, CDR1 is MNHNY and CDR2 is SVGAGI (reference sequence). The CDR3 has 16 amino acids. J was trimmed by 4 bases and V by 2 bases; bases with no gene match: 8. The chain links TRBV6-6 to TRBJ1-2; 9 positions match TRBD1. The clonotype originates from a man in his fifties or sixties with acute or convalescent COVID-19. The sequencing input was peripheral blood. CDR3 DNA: TGTGCCAGCAGTTACATCGGGGACAGGGCTTCCTATGGCTACACCTTC. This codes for CASSYIGDRASYGYTF.